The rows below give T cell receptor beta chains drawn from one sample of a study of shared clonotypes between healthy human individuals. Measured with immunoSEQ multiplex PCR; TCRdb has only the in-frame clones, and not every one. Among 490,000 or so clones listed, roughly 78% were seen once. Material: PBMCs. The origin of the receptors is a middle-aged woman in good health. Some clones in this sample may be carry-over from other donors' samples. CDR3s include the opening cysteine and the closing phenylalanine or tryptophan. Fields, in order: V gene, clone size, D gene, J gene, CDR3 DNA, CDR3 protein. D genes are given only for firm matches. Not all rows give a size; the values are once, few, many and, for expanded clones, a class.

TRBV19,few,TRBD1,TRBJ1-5,TGTGCCAGTAGTACAAGGGACAGGGGACCGGATCAGCCCCAGCATTTT,CASSTRDRGPDQPQHF
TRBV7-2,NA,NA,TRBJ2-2,TGTGCCAGCAGCCGCGACCCCGGGGGAGGCACCGGGGAGCTGTTTTTT,CASSRDPGGGTGELFF
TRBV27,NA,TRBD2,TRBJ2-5,TGTGCCAGCAGTTCCATAGCGGGAGAAGAGACCCAGTACTTC,CASSSIAGEETQYF
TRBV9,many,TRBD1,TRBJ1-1,TGTGCCAGCAGCCAACAGGGGTACACTGAAGCTTTCTTT,CASSQQGYTEAFF
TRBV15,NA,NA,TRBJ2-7,TGTGCCACCAGCAGAGATCAGGGGTACGAGCAGTACTTC,CATSRDQGYEQYF
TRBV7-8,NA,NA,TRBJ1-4,TGTGCCAGCAGCTTAGGTGTAACCCGTGTGCATGAAAAACTGTTTTTT,CASSLGVTRVHEKLFF
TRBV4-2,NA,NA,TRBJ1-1,TGTGCCAGCAGCAATATCGTGGTTGACACTGAAGCTTTCTTT,CASSNIVVDTEAFF
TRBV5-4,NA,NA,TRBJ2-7,TGTGCCAGCAGCTTGGGATTCGGGTACGAGCAGTACTTC,CASSLGFGYEQYF
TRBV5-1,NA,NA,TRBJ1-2,TGCGCCAGCAGCTTGGAGTGGGCAGGGGATGGCTACACCTTC,CASSLEWAGDGYTF
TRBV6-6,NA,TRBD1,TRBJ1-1,TGTGCCAGCACCCACGGGGACAGGGTTGCTTTCTTT,CASTHGDRVAFF
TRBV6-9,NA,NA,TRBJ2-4,TGTGCCAGCAGGTCCACAGGTTGCAAAAACATTCAGTACTTC,CASRSTGCKNIQYF
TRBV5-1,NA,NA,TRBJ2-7,TGCGCCAGCAGCCAGGACTACGAGCAGTACTTC,CASSQDYEQYF
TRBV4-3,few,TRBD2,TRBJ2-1,TGCGCCAGCAGTTACGGACTAGCGCAGGTACGGAATGAGCAGTTCTTC,CASSYGLAQVRNEQFF
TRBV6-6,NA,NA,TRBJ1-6,TGTGCCAGCAGTTACTCTGAGGGGCACAATTCACCCCTCCACTTT,CASSYSEGHNSPLHF
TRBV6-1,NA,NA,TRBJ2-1,TGTGCCAGCTCATTCCTGACTAATGAGCAGTTCTTC,CASSFLTNEQFF
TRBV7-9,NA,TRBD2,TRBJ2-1,TGTGCCAGCAATGTAGCGGGCAAGGGAGACAATGAGCAGTTCTTC,CASNVAGKGDNEQFF
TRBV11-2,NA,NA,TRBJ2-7,TGTGCCAGCAGCTTAGATCGGGGTCCCCTTCCGGACGAGCAGTACTTC,CASSLDRGPLPDEQYF
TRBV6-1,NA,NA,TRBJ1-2,TGTGCCAGCAGTTCCTATGGCTACACCTTC,CASSSYGYTF
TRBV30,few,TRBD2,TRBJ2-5,TGTGCCTGGGTTACGGGACTAGCGGGAGAAGAGACCCAGTACTTC,CAWVTGLAGEETQYF
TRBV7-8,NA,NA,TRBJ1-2,TGTGCCAGCAGCTTAGGGGGCTACTATGGCTACACCTTC,CASSLGGYYGYTF
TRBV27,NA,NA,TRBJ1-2,TGTGCCAGCAGTGCAACTCGGACGGTCGGCGGCTACACCTTC,CASSATRTVGGYTF
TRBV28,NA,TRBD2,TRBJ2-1,TGTGCCAGCATTACTGGGGGGGAGGGCTCCTACAATGAGCAGTTCTTC,CASITGGEGSYNEQFF
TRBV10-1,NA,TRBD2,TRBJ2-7,TGCGCCAGCAGTGAGGGTCTAGCGGCATCCTACGAGCAGTACTTC,CASSEGLAASYEQYF
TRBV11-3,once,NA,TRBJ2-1,TGTGCCAGCAGCTTAAACAGCCAACCGTACAATGAGCAGTTCTTC,CASSLNSQPYNEQFF
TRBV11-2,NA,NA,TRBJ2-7,TGTGCCAGCAGCTTAGGTCGAAATTCCTACGAGCAGTACTTC,CASSLGRNSYEQYF
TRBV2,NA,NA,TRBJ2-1,TGTGCCAGCAGTGTAGGGGGGGCCCCCTACAATGAGCAGTTCTTC,CASSVGGAPYNEQFF
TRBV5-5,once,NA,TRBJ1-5,TGTGCCAGCAGCTTGGTAGATGAGGCGCCCCAGCATTTT,CASSLVDEAPQHF
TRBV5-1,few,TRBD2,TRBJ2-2,TGCGCCAGCAGTGCACCTCTAGCGGGTACGAACACCGGGGAGCTGTTTTTT,CASSAPLAGTNTGELFF
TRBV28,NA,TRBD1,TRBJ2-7,TGTGCCAGCAGTTTCGAAAGCACGGTGGGGAACAGGGGAAACGAGCAGTACTTC,CASSFESTVGNRGNEQYF
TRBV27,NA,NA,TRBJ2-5,TGTGCCAGCAGTTTATCAGGAGAGACCCAGTACTTC,CASSLSGETQYF
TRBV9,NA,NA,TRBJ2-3,TGTGCCAGCAGCCCAGGTGGGAGCCTCACAGATACGCAGTATTTT,CASSPGGSLTDTQYF
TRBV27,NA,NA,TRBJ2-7,TGTGCCAGCCAACGGGCACTTACCTACGAGCAGTACTTC,CASQRALTYEQYF
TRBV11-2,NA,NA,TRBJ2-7,TGTGCCAGCAGCTTAGGGACGGAAGACTACGAGCAGTACTTC,CASSLGTEDYEQYF
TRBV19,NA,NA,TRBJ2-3,TGTGCCACCGCCCCCGGGACTTTCACAGATACGCAGTATTTT,CATAPGTFTDTQYF
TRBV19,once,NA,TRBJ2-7,TGTGCCAGTAGTACACCGGGAGTTCGCACCTACGAGCAGTACTTC,CASSTPGVRTYEQYF
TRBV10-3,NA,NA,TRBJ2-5,TGTGCCATCAGTGACTTGGAAGATGAGTTGGTTCAAGAGACCCAGTACTTC,CAISDLEDELVQETQYF
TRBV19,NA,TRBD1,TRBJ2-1,TGTGCCAGTAGTCAAAGGGACAGGGACAATGAGCAGTTCTTC,CASSQRDRDNEQFF
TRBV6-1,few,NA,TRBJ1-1,TGTGCCAGCAGTGAAGCGGTGGAGGGGAACACTGAAGCTTTCTTT,CASSEAVEGNTEAFF
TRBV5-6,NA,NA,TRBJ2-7,TGTGCCAGCAGCTCATCGCCTGCGAGCTCCTACGAGCAGTACTTC,CASSSSPASSYEQYF
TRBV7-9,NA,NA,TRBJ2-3,TGTGCCAGCAGCTTAGTGGGAGGAGACACAGATACGCAGTATTTT,CASSLVGGDTDTQYF
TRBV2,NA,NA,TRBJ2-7,TGTGCCAGCACTGACGCGGGGCTCTCCTACGAGCAGTACTTC,CASTDAGLSYEQYF
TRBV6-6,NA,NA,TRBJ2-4,TGTGCCAGCAGCCGGGGAGCGGGTCTATCGGACATTCAGTACTTC,CASSRGAGLSDIQYF
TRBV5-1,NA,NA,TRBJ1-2,TGCGCCAGCAGCTTGGCAGGGCCGGCTAACTATGGCTACACCTTC,CASSLAGPANYGYTF
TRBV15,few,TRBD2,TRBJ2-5,TGTGCCACCAGCAGAGGGACTAGCGGGAGGTCCGAGACCCAGTACTTC,CATSRGTSGRSETQYF
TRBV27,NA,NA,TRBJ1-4,TGTGCCAGCAGTTTTGGAACAACTAATGAAAAACTGTTTTTT,CASSFGTTNEKLFF